The rows below give T cell receptor beta chains drawn from one sample of a study of T-cell reconstitution after alpha-beta-depleted transplantation in children. TCRdb independently ran MiXCR on the PCR reads; one entry per CDR3 protein. Here the sample spans a few hundred thousand distinct CDR3 sequences, roughly 22% being singletons. Sequences were derived from PBMCs from the stem cell graft donor, sampled from the stem cell graft. The receptors were gathered from a human donor who donated a stem cell graft to a child with acute myeloid leukemia. Both conserved end residues are part of each CDR3. The D gene is left open where the match is weak. Clone size is not always given. Where it is, it says once, few, many or a class for expanded clones.

DNA	CDR3	V	J	D	size
TGCGCCAGCAGCTTGGCCCCCGGGACTAGCGGTAGTGAGCAGTTCTTC	CASSLAPGTSGSEQFF	TRBV5-1	TRBJ2-1	TRBD2	few
TGCGCCAGCAGCTTCCTCGAGGCTACGGATACGCAGTATTTT	CASSFLEATDTQYF	TRBV5-1	TRBJ2-3	NA	NA
TGTGCCAGCAGCTTAGCCCAGGGGCAGAAGGACGAGCAGTACTTC	CASSLAQGQKDEQYF	TRBV7-9	TRBJ2-7	NA	few
TGTGCCAGCAGCTTAGGCGGCGGGAGGGCCGGTGAGCAGTTCTTC	CASSLGGGRAGEQFF	TRBV7-9	TRBJ2-1	TRBD2	few
TGTGCCAGCAGTCTTCCAGCAGGGGCAGCGAACACTGAAGCTTTCTTT	CASSLPAGAANTEAFF	TRBV28	TRBJ1-1	NA	NA
TGTGCCAGCAGTGTCAGGGGTCGGGATGGCTACACCTTC	CASSVRGRDGYTF	TRBV25-1	TRBJ1-2	NA	NA
TGTGCCAGCAGCTTACTTGGGGGCGGAAACACTGAAGCTTTCTTT	CASSLLGGGNTEAFF	TRBV12-3/TRBV12-4	TRBJ1-1	NA	NA
TGTGCCAGCAGGACGACAGGGGCGGGCGAGCAGTACTTC	CASRTTGAGEQYF	TRBV12-3/TRBV12-4	TRBJ2-7	TRBD1	NA
TGTGCCAGCACCCTTGGGACGCAAAACACCGGGGAGCTGTTTTTT	CASTLGTQNTGELFF	TRBV12-3/TRBV12-4	TRBJ2-2	NA	NA
TGTGCCAGCAGCTCACGACTAGCGGGAGCCACCTACAATGAGCAGTTCTTC	CASSSRLAGATYNEQFF	TRBV7-8	TRBJ2-1	TRBD2	many
TGTGCCAGCAGCCCACAGGTGTATGGGGCCAACGTCCTGACTTTC	CASSPQVYGANVLTF	TRBV7-3	TRBJ2-6	NA	few
TGTGCCAGCAGCTCCCCGGGGTCTCAAGAGACCCAGTACTTC	CASSSPGSQETQYF	TRBV6-1	TRBJ2-5	NA	few
TGCAGCGTCAAGATTGACAGCTACGAGCAGTACTTC	CSVKIDSYEQYF	TRBV29-1	TRBJ2-7	NA	many
TGTGCCTGGAGTGTCGCACAGGAGCAGTACTTC	CAWSVAQEQYF	TRBV30	TRBJ2-7	NA	NA
TGTGCCAGCAGTTTATCCGGGTGGAGGCTAGGAGGGGTTCGGGAGACCCAGTACTTC	CASSLSGWRLGGVRETQYF	TRBV27	TRBJ2-5	NA	NA
TGTGCCAGCAGCTTAAGTACCCCCCCTCCAGATACGCAGTATTTT	CASSLSTPPPDTQYF	TRBV7-2	TRBJ2-3	NA	many
TGTGCCACGGGGACTAGCGGACCCGGGGAGCTGTTTTTT	CATGTSGPGELFF	TRBV7-9	TRBJ2-2	TRBD2	few
TGCAGTGCTAGAGTATGGGCTAGCGGAGACACCGGGGAGCTGTTTTTT	CSARVWASGDTGELFF	TRBV20-1	TRBJ2-2	TRBD2	many
TGTGCCACGAAACCGGGACAGGGGGCGGCCGAGCAGTACTTC	CATKPGQGAAEQYF	TRBV27	TRBJ2-7	TRBD1	many
TGTGCCAGCAGCCCCGGAGGGACTAGCGGGAGCTACCAGCAGTACTTC	CASSPGGTSGSYQQYF	TRBV5-5	TRBJ2-7	TRBD2	few